This T cell receptor (beta chain) was recorded in a study of blood T cells in healthy people across ages. This CDR3 comprises 12 residues. In germline, CDR1 is SEHNR, CDR2 FQNEAQ (reference sequence). Trimming removed 6 bases at V and 7 bases at J, with 10 bases between. Through a sample-barcoded 5' primer and a J-beta primer mix, a second PCR was run for about 6 to 12 cycles. TCRdb re-called the 5' RACE reads through MiXCR, storing one row per CDR3 protein. In the table there are 1.8 million or so distinct CDR3 sequences, more than 35% of which are singletons. This clonotype was seen more than once but under ten times.

Sequencing was done on a sample of blood. The receptor was isolated from a human donor in good health. The chain carries TRBV7-9 and TRBJ1-5; D gene unclear. The CDR3 reads CASSEGGQPQHF. The CDR3 DNA sequence: TGTGCCAGCAGTGAGGGTGGGCAGCCCCAGCATTTT.